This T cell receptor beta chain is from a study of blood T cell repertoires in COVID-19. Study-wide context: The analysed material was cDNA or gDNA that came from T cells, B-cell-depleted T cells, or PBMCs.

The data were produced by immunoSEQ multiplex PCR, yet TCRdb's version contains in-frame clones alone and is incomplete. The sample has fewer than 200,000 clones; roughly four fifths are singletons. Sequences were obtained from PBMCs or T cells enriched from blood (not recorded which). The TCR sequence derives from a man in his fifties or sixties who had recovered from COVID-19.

This chain's CDR3 is CASSPSTANQPQHF. The CDR3 DNA follows: TGTGCCAGCTCACCCTCAACTGCTAATCAGCCCCAGCATTTT. The chain has TRBV18 and TRBJ1-5; D unclear. Germline CDR1 KGHSH, CDR2 LQKENI. The CDR3 length is 14 residues. Trimming took 3 bases from V and 4 from J, leaving 10 bases between them. The full variable domain, rest sourced from reference TRBV18 and TRBJ1-5, is NAGVMQNPRHLVRRRGQEARLRCSPMKGHSHVYWYRQLPEEGLKFMVYLQKENIIDESGMPKERFSAEFPKEGPSILRIQQVVRGDSAAYFCASSPSTANQPQHFGDGTRLSIL.